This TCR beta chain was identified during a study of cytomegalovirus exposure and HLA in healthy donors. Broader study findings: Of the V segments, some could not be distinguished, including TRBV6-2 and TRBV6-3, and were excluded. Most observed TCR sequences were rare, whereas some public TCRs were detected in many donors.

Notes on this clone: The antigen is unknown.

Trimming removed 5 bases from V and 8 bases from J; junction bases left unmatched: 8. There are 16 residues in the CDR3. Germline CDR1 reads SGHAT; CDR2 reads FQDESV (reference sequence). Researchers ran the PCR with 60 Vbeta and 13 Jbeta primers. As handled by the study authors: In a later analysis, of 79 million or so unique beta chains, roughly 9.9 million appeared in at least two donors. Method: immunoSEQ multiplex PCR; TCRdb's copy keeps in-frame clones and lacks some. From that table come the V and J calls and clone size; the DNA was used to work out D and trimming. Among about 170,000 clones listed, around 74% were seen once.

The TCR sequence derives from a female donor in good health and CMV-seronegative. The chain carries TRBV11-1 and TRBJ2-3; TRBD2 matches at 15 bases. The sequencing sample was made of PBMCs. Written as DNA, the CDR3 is TGTGCCAGCAGCACCAGGGGACTAGCGGGAGGAGGTACGCAGTATTTT. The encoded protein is CASSTRGLAGGGTQYF.